The 4 T cell receptor beta chains presented below share a single source sample, sequenced in a study of T cell responses to AZD1222 COVID-19 vaccine. Produced via immunoSEQ multiplex PCR; TCRdb's table is partial and in-frame only. The sample gives around 99,000 clones, roughly 90% of which show up once; roughly 13% is in the top ten. This specimen consisted of peripheral blood, obtained on day 0 of MenACWY control vaccination. These receptors came from an adult in good health.

This chain uses TRBV11-2 with TRBJ2-7; D is ambiguous. The CDR3 is 15 amino acids. V lost 5 bases and J lost 4, with 18 bases in between. Germline-derived CDR1 and CDR2 are SGHAT and FQNNGV. The CDR3 DNA reads TGTGCCAGCAGCCCTCAGTCTAGTGGAGCATACGAGCAGTACTTC. It codes for CASSPQSSGAYEQYF.

CDR3 sequence: CASSPYPVGYGYTF. In DNA, the CDR3 is TGTGCCAGCAGCCCCTATCCAGTTGGCTATGGCTACACCTTC. The chain is built from TRBV6-5 and TRBJ1-2; D gene ambiguous. Germline lookup yields CDR1 MNHEY and CDR2 SVGAGI. The CDR3 is 14 amino acids. Trimming shortened V by 6 bases and J by 4 bases, and 15 bases separated the two germline ends.

The chain is built from TRBV9 and TRBJ2-7, with 8 positions matching TRBD1. This CDR3 has 16 residues. Trimming took 4 bases from V and 4 from J; bases not matched to a gene: 13. Looked up from germline, CDR1 is SGDLS and CDR2 is YYNGEE. CDR3 region: CASSPSIGQGAYEQYF. The DNA of the CDR3 is TGTGCCAGCAGCCCCTCCATAGGGCAGGGGGCGTACGAGCAGTACTTC.

The genes are TRBV5-1 and TRBJ1-4; 8 positions match TRBD1. Germline V gene lookup returns CDR1 SGHRS and CDR2 YFSETQ. With 0 bases clipped from V and 7 bases from J, the junction kept 8 bases outside the gene matches. The CDR3 spans 16 residues. CDR3 nucleotides: TGCGCCAGCAGCTTGGGAGGACAGGGAGGAGGTGAAAAACTGTTTTTT. Encoded protein: CASSLGGQGGGEKLFF.